The 23 T cell receptor beta chains below were found in one sample sequenced in a study of T-cell memory formation after mild COVID-19. TCRdb re-derived calls from the 5' RACE reads in MiXCR, one entry per CDR3 protein. This table has about 130,000 distinct CDR3 sequences, roughly 6% appearing once. Sequencing input: PBMCs or a T cell subset sorted from them (not recorded which). Receptors originate from an adult woman who had mild COVID-19 (a few samples of this study predate the infection). Cell type and time point are not known.

The rearrangement joins TRBV5-1 to TRBJ2-1; TRBD1 aligns across 10 bases. The length of the CDR3 is 15 residues. The germline V gene encodes CDR1 SGHRS and CDR2 YFSETQ. V was clipped by 4 bases and J by 5 bases; unmatched bases: 6. The CDR3 region has the DNA TGCGCCAGCAGCATGGGGGACAGGGGCGACAATGAGCAGTTCTTC. It translates to CASSMGDRGDNEQFF. Supplemented by reference TRBV5-1 and TRBJ2-1, the full variable domain reads KAGVTQTPRYLIKTRGQQVTLSCSPISGHRSVSWYQQTPGQGLQFLFEYFSETQRNKGNFPGRFSGRQFSNSRSEMNVSTLELGDSALYLCASSMGDRGDNEQFFGPGTRLTVL.

This clonotype has ten or more counts. V is TRBV7-7 and J is TRBJ2-5; the match to TRBD1 covers 7 bases. J was trimmed by 5 bases and V by 5 bases; bases with no gene match: 5. The germline V gene has CDR1 SSHAT and CDR2 FNYEAQ (reference sequence). The CDR3 runs 13 residues. The CDR3 loop is CASSPDRTETQYF. CDR3 DNA sequence: TGTGCCAGCAGCCCGGACAGGACGGAGACCCAGTACTTC.

This chain links TRBV12-3 or TRBV12-4 with TRBJ1-5, with D possibly being TRBD1 (5 bases). The CDR3 spans 13 residues. Trimming shortened V by 6 bases and J by 11 bases, and 17 bases separated the two germline ends. Here the CDR3 reads CASSGTGGRAQHF. As DNA, the CDR3 is TGTGCCAGCAGCGGAACCGGGGGTCGGGCCCAGCATTTT.

This clonotype was picked up a small number of times. The V and J genes are TRBV18 and TRBJ1-1; TRBD1 matches at 7 bases. V lost 2 bases and J lost 0; bases outside the gene matches: 6. Germline V gene sequence: CDR1 KGHSH, CDR2 LQKENI. The CDR3 consists of 16 residues. CDR3 in amino acids: CASSPAPGTVNTEAFF. The DNA for the CDR3 is TGTGCCAGCTCACCAGCCCCCGGGACAGTGAACACTGAAGCTTTCTTT.

This clonotype was counted at least ten times. The chain has TRBV6-5 and TRBJ2-2, with no clear D. The V gene's germline CDR1 is MNHEY and CDR2 SVGAGI. V lost 1 base and J 4 bases, leaving 7 bases between the germline ends. The CDR3 length is 14 residues. The CDR3: CASSYLLTTGELFF. The DNA for the CDR3 is TGTGCCAGCAGTTACTTATTAACCACCGGGGAGCTGTTTTTT.

This clonotype was counted a few times. V is TRBV24-1 and J is TRBJ2-5; TRBD1 matches 7 bases. The CDR3 runs to 16 residues. V shed 5 bases, J shed 5 bases, and the junction held 13 bases outside the gene matches. Germline V gives CDR1 KGHDR, CDR2 SFDVKD. The CDR3, as DNA: TGTGCCACCAGTGTTCCCACAGGGGCGCTGGAGGAGACCCAGTACTTC. It codes for CATSVPTGALEETQYF.

In this sample, this clonotype turned up a few times. The chain links TRBV4-3 to TRBJ2-7, with D unresolved. Germline values: CDR1 LGHNA, CDR2 YSLEER. The V gene lost 0 bases and the J gene lost 2 bases, with 8 bases spanning the gap. There are 14 residues in the CDR3. The CDR3 sequence: CASSQDSGPYEQYF. CDR3 DNA sequence: TGCGCCAGCAGCCAAGACTCAGGCCCCTACGAGCAGTACTTC.

The rearrangement links TRBV20-1 to TRBJ2-7; 12 nucleotides agree with TRBD2. CDR1 and CDR2 from the germline V gene are DFQATT and SNEGSKA (reference sequence). This CDR3 has 14 residues. Trimming at V came to 6 bases and at J to 6 bases, leaving 9 bases not matched to a gene. The CDR3 sequence: CSAGPSGRASEQYF. The CDR3 region has the DNA TGCAGTGCAGGGCCTAGCGGGAGGGCGTCCGAGCAGTACTTC.

For the CDR3, the DNA is TGCGCCAGCAGCCACCCCGAGATCTATGGCTACACCTTC. Encoded protein: CASSHPEIYGYTF. V gene TRBV4-1 combines with J gene TRBJ1-2; the D is unclear. Trimming took off 3 bases at V and 4 bases at J, with 9 bases between the two ends. CDR3 length equals 13 residues. In germline, CDR1 is MGHRA, CDR2 YSYEKL.

In its sample, this clonotype was seen a few times. The chain links TRBV7-2 to TRBJ2-3; D is unresolved. The CDR3 loop spans 14 amino acids. V lost 4 bases and J lost 5, with 13 bases in between. Germline V lookup: CDR1 SGHTA, CDR2 FQGNSA. The CDR3 DNA sequence: TGTGCCAGCAGCTACACCAAGGCCCGAGATACGCAGTATTTT. It encodes CASSYTKARDTQYF.

This clonotype occurred a few times. The chain combines TRBV12-3 or TRBV12-4 with TRBJ1-1, with a tentative D call TRBD1 (5 bases). The ends were cut back, 0 bases at V and 0 bases at J, with 17 bases in the middle. The CDR3 sequence is 18 residues long. The CDR3 coding sequence is TGTGCCAGCAGTTTAGCGCTAACTGGCGCAGGGCTGAACACTGAAGCTTTCTTT. This sequence encodes CASSLALTGAGLNTEAFF.

V is TRBV5-1 and J is TRBJ2-1; 13 bases agree with TRBD2. CDR3 length: 16 residues. From germline, CDR1 is SGHRS and CDR2 YFSETQ. V trimming: 2 bases; J trimming: 6 bases; junction bases outside the gene matches: 5. The CDR3 is CASSFITSGRVNEQFF. CDR3 in DNA: TGCGCCAGCAGCTTTATTACTAGCGGGAGGGTCAATGAGCAGTTCTTC.

The rearrangement uses TRBV2 and TRBJ1-6; D not certain. V dropped 6 bases and J dropped 0 bases, with 12 bases sitting between them. The CDR3 has 16 amino acids. The germline CDR1 and CDR2 sequences are SNHLY and FYNNEI. The CDR3 sequence is CASRIDGSSYNSPLHF. In nucleotides, the CDR3 is TGTGCCAGCAGAATTGACGGAAGCTCCTATAATTCACCCCTCCACTTT.

This clonotype was counted many times. The rearrangement links TRBV5-1 to TRBJ2-1, with D perhaps matching TRBD1 (5 bases). The germline V gene encodes CDR1 SGHRS and CDR2 YFSETQ. This CDR3 contains 16 residues. Trimming left V 0 bases short and J 4 bases short, with 14 bases between. In DNA, the CDR3 is TGCGCCAGCAGCTTGGAGTCGGGCAGGGCTTACAATGAGCAGTTCTTC. Residues: CASSLESGRAYNEQFF.

The table lists this clonotype with many counts. The V gene is TRBV5-1, the J gene TRBJ1-2; a possible D gene is TRBD1 (6 bases). CDR3 length: 19 residues. The V gene's germline CDR1 is SGHRS and CDR2 YFSETQ. Trimming stripped 1 base from V and 2 bases from J, with 24 bases between. The CDR3 protein is CASSLLVRDTPRGNYGYTF. For the CDR3, the DNA is TGCGCCAGCAGCTTGTTGGTCCGGGACACTCCGAGGGGCAACTATGGCTACACCTTC.

This sequence joins TRBV5-1 and TRBJ2-2, with TRBD2 identical over 11 bases. The CDR3 runs to 17 residues. V lost 4 bases and J lost 6; bases outside the gene matches: 11. The germline gives CDR1 SGHRS, CDR2 YFSETQ. In nucleotides, the CDR3 is TGCGCCAGCAGCCCCGCAAATTCTAGCGGGAGGCCCGGGGAGCTGTTTTTT. It is translated as CASSPANSSGRPGELFF.

This clonotype was detected only a few times. DNA of the CDR3: TGCAGTGCTCCGGACAGGCCCCAAGAGACCCAGTACTTC. Protein sequence: CSAPDRPQETQYF. The genes are TRBV20-1 and TRBJ2-5, with TRBD1 identical over 7 bases. Germline assignment: CDR1 DFQATT and CDR2 SNEGSKA (reference sequence). The CDR3 runs to 13 residues. The ends lost 5 bases at V and 1 base at J; junction bases unmatched: 4.

CDR3 sequence (DNA): TGTGCCAGCAGTAGACAGAGGAACACTGAAGCTTTCTTT. Translation gives CASSRQRNTEAFF. The J gene is TRBJ1-1, the V gene TRBV12-3 or TRBV12-4; D might be TRBD1 (5 bases). This CDR3 has 13 amino acids. Trimming pared 5 bases from V and 1 base from J, leaving 8 bases between.

The table lists this clonotype with many counts. The V call is TRBV5-1, the J call TRBJ2-3; TRBD1 matches 7 bases. The CDR3 spans 15 residues. Losses at the gene ends were 0 bases for V and 2 bases for J; bases not matched to a gene: 3. In germline, CDR1 is SGHRS, CDR2 YFSETQ. In DNA form, the CDR3 reads TGCGCCAGCAGCTTGGACAGGGGAACCACAGATACGCAGTATTTT. Its translation is CASSLDRGTTDTQYF. The complete variable domain, with remaining parts taken from reference TRBV5-1 and TRBJ2-3, reads KAGVTQTPRYLIKTRGQQVTLSCSPISGHRSVSWYQQTPGQGLQFLFEYFSETQRNKGNFPGRFSGRQFSNSRSEMNVSTLELGDSALYLCASSLDRGTTDTQYFGPGTRLTVL.

This clonotype appeared many times. The chain employs TRBV15 and TRBJ2-6; D is ambiguous. Germline CDR1 reads LNHNV; CDR2 reads YYDKDF (reference sequence). This CDR3 is built from 16 residues. Between the trimmed V and J ends, which lost 0 bases and 4 bases, there was a span of 10 bases. This CDR3 is CATSRDFRSGANVLTF. CDR3 coding DNA: TGTGCCACCAGCAGAGATTTCAGGTCGGGGGCCAACGTCCTGACTTTC.

The V gene is TRBV5-8, the J gene TRBJ1-1, with D possibly matching TRBD1 (5 bases). The CDR3 length is 14 residues. Trimming took off 5 bases at V and 4 bases at J, with 15 bases between the two ends. The germline V gene has CDR1 SGHTS and CDR2 YDEGEE. DNA for the CDR3: TGTGCCAGCAGGCCGGGACGGCTATTCACTGAAGCTTTCTTT. It specifies CASRPGRLFTEAFF.

This clonotype was detected ten times or more. The chain combines TRBV27 with TRBJ2-7; D unresolved. The germline V and J ends were trimmed by 2 bases and 6 bases, with 5 bases remaining between them. Germline V CDR1 and CDR2: MNHEY, SMNVEV (reference sequence). The CDR3 is 11 amino acids. The CDR3 protein is CASSLLGEQYF. DNA for the CDR3: TGTGCCAGCAGTTTACTGGGCGAGCAGTACTTC.

This clonotype was observed a handful of times. V and J are TRBV20-1 and TRBJ1-1; no reliable D call. The V and J ends lost 0 bases and 1 base respectively, with 12 bases between them. The length of the CDR3 is 15 residues. Germline loops: CDR1 DFQATT, CDR2 SNEGSKA (reference sequence). CDR3 DNA sequence: TGCAGTGCTAGAGATCCTTTTTTAGGGAACACTGAAGCTTTCTTT. It is translated as CSARDPFLGNTEAFF.